The rows below give T cell receptor beta chains drawn from one sample of a study of T-cell memory formation after mild COVID-19. TCRdb passed the 5' RACE reads through MiXCR, listing each CDR3 protein once. The data hold about 140,000 distinct CDR3 sequences, with 11% to 15% observed a single time. Sequenced: PBMCs or a T cell subset sorted from them (not recorded which). These receptors were taken from an adult woman who had mild COVID-19 (a few samples of this study predate the infection). Cell type and time point are not known. Both conserved end residues are part of each CDR3. A D gene is named only where the DNA matches it firmly. Expanded clones get a size class; other rows say once, few or many, or leave the size out.

d_gene,j_gene,len,v_gene,abundance,CDR3aa,CDR3nt
TRBD1,TRBJ1-1,15,TRBV12-3/TRBV12-4,once,CASSAPGTGFVEAFF,TGTGCCAGCAGTGCACCCGGGACAGGGTTCGTTGAAGCTTTCTTT
NA,TRBJ2-1,15,TRBV18,NA,CASSPSYESYNEQFF,TGTGCCAGCTCGCCGAGCTACGAATCCTACAATGAGCAGTTCTTC
NA,TRBJ2-7,14,TRBV5-1,many,CASSLVDSSYEQYF,TGCGCCAGCAGCTTGGTAGACAGCTCCTACGAGCAGTACTTC
NA,TRBJ1-1,14,TRBV4-2,few,CASSQDPAPLEAFF,TGTGCCAGCAGCCAAGATCCGGCCCCCCTGGAAGCTTTCTTT
NA,TRBJ2-7,13,TRBV30,NA,CAWSQGGTYEQYF,TGTGCCTGGAGCCAGGGGGGAACCTACGAGCAGTACTTC
NA,TRBJ2-5,14,TRBV9,once,CASSVVAGGETQYF,TGTGCCAGCAGCGTAGTCGCGGGTGGGGAGACCCAGTACTTC
TRBD2,TRBJ2-7,16,TRBV12-3/TRBV12-4,few,CASSTPREGYFHEQYF,TGTGCCAGCAGCACCCCCAGGGAGGGGTATTTCCACGAGCAGTACTTC
TRBD1,TRBJ2-2,17,TRBV4-1,NA,CASSPGAGQGHTGELFF,TGCGCCAGCAGCCCTGGGGCGGGACAGGGGCACACCGGGGAGCTGTTTTTT
NA,TRBJ2-2,14,TRBV15,many,CATRAGSDTGELFF,TGTGCCACCAGGGCGGGATCGGACACCGGGGAGCTGTTTTTT
NA,TRBJ2-1,16,TRBV23-1,few,CASSQRLTGEYNEQFF,TGCGCCAGCAGTCAAAGACTGACGGGAGAATACAATGAGCAGTTCTTC
NA,TRBJ2-7,13,TRBV7-7,NA,CASSLALDYEQYF,TGTGCTAGCAGCTTAGCGCTAGACTACGAGCAGTACTTC
TRBD1,TRBJ2-3,16,TRBV12-3/TRBV12-4,NA,CASSINTGGPTDTQYF,TGTGCCAGCAGTATCAATACAGGGGGCCCTACAGATACGCAGTATTTT
TRBD1,TRBJ2-3,14,TRBV7-7,NA,CASSEDRGTDTQYF,TGTGCTAGCAGCGAAGACAGGGGCACAGATACGCAGTATTTT
NA,TRBJ2-3,14,TRBV4-1,NA,CASSQGGHPDTQYF,TGCGCCAGCAGCCAAGGTGGTCACCCAGATACGCAGTATTTT
TRBD1,TRBJ2-7,16,TRBV9,few,CASSAGGTGGLYEQYF,TGTGCCAGCAGCGCCGGAGGGACAGGGGGCTTATACGAGCAGTACTTC
NA,TRBJ2-2,16,TRBV15,many,CATSNWEAVDTGELFF,TGTGCCACCAGCAATTGGGAGGCGGTGGACACCGGGGAGCTGTTTTTT
TRBD1,TRBJ2-7,16,TRBV18,NA,CASSPSDRVFPYEQYF,TGTGCCAGCTCACCCTCGGACAGGGTGTTTCCCTACGAGCAGTACTTC
NA,TRBJ2-7,15,TRBV28,NA,CASSISGPGSYEQYF,TGTGCCAGCAGCATCTCCGGACCCGGCTCCTACGAGCAGTACTTC
TRBD2,TRBJ2-2,15,TRBV9,NA,CASSVTSGVGGELFF,TGTGCCAGCAGCGTGACTAGCGGGGTGGGCGGGGAGCTGTTTTTT
TRBD1,TRBJ2-7,12,TRBV4-1,NA,CASKGGGYEQYF,TGCGCCAGCAAAGGGGGCGGTTACGAGCAGTACTTC
NA,TRBJ2-2,16,TRBV9,NA,CASSVSGTPETGELFF,TGTGCCAGCAGCGTATCCGGGACACCAGAGACCGGGGAGCTGTTTTTT
NA,TRBJ2-1,13,TRBV7-3,NA,CASSLKGTDEQFF,TGTGCCAGCAGCTTAAAAGGGACCGATGAGCAGTTCTTC
NA,TRBJ2-5,16,TRBV12-3/TRBV12-4,few,CASSLRWEDPQETQYF,TGTGCCAGCAGTTTAAGGTGGGAGGATCCTCAAGAGACCCAGTACTTC
NA,TRBJ1-6,17,TRBV5-1,few,CASSEDQHSSYNSPLHF,TGCGCCAGCAGCGAGGACCAGCATAGCTCCTATAATTCACCCCTCCACTTT
TRBD2,TRBJ2-2,16,TRBV4-1,few,CASSLGGGANTGELFF,TGCGCCAGCAGCCTTGGCGGGGGGGCCAACACCGGGGAGCTGTTTTTT
TRBD1,TRBJ1-2,16,TRBV7-9,NA,CASSSATRDRAYGYTF,TGTGCCAGCAGCTCAGCTACCCGGGACAGGGCCTATGGCTACACCTTC
NA,TRBJ1-1,14,TRBV2,NA,CASSSDSSNTEAFF,TGTGCCAGCAGTTCCGACAGTTCGAACACTGAAGCTTTCTTT
TRBD1,TRBJ2-7,17,TRBV6-2/TRBV6-3,few,CASSYSGTGLAIYEQYF,TGTGCCAGCAGTTACTCCGGGACAGGATTGGCCATCTACGAGCAGTACTTC